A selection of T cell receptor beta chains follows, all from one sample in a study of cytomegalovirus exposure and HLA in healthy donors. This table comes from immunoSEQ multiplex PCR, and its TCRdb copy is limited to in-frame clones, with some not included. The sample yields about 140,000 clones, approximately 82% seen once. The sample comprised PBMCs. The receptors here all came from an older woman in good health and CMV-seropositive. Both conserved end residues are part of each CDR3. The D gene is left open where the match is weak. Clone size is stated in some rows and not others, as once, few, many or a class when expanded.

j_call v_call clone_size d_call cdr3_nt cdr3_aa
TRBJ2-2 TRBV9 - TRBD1 TGTGCCAGCAGCATGGGGACAGGGGCGTTCACCGGGGAGCTGTTTTTT CASSMGTGAFTGELFF
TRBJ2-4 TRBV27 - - TGTGCCAGCGGGGCGCGGGGAGGCATCATTCAGTACTTC CASGARGGIIQYF
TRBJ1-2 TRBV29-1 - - TGCAGCGTTGAGGGCGGGGAACCTGGCTACACCTTC CSVEGGEPGYTF
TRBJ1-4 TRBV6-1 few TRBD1 TGTGCCAGCAGTCCACAGGGGCAAAATGAAAAACTGTTTTTT CASSPQGQNEKLFF
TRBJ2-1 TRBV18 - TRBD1 TGTGCCAGCTCTCCCCAGCAGGGGGCTTTTCGGGATGAGCAGTTCTTC CASSPQQGAFRDEQFF
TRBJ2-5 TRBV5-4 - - TGTGCCAGCAGCCTGGGGGGCGGGAGACAAGAGACCCAGTACTTC CASSLGGGRQETQYF
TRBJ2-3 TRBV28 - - TGTGCCAGTAGCGGTCCAACTACAGATACGCAGTATTTT CASSGPTTDTQYF
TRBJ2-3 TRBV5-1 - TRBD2 TGCGCCAGCAGCTTGGCCGTCTGGGAGGGCCCAGACGCAGATACGCAGTATTTT CASSLAVWEGPDADTQYF
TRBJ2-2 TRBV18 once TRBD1 TGTGCCAGCTCACCGGACAGGGATGTGGCCGGGGAGCTGTTTTTT CASSPDRDVAGELFF
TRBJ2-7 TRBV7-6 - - TGTGCCAGCAGTAGCGGCCTTGGGTACGAGCAGTACTTC CASSSGLGYEQYF
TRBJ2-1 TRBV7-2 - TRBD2 TGTGCCAGCAGCTTAGTTGCGGGAGGGAACAATGAGCAGTTCTTC CASSLVAGGNNEQFF
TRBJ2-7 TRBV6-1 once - TGTGCCAGCATGACAGCCCCCTACGAGCAGTACTTC CASMTAPYEQYF
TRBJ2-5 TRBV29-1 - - TGCAGCGTTGAAGACAGGGTCCAAGAGACCCAGTACTTC CSVEDRVQETQYF
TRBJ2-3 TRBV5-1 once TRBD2 TGCGCCAGCAGCCTGGGGACTAGCGTCACAGATACGCAGTATTTT CASSLGTSVTDTQYF
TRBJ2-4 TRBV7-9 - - TGTGCCAGCAGCTTCGAGGACATTCAGTACTTC CASSFEDIQYF
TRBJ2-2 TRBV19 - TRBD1 TGTGCCAGTAGTACGGGACAGGCGGCCGGGGAGCTGTTTTTT CASSTGQAAGELFF
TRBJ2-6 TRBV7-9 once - TGTGCCAGCGGTGCGGGACGCTCTGGGGCCAACGTCCTGACTTTC CASGAGRSGANVLTF
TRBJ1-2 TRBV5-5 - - TGTGCCAGCAGACGTGGACGGGGGGGCGGTGGCTACACCTTC CASRRGRGGGGYTF
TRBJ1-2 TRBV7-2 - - TGTGCCAGCAGCGGGGCCATGAGGCATGGCTACACCTTC CASSGAMRHGYTF
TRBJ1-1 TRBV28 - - TGTGCCAGCAGTCACACCCGCCAGAGGTCTAGCACTGAAGCTTTCTTT CASSHTRQRSSTEAFF
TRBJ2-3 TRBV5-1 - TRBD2 TGCGCCAGCAGGGCCGGGACTACCCTCACAGATACGCAGTATTTT CASRAGTTLTDTQYF
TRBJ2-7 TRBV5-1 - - TGCGCCAGCAGCTTGGAGGGCTCAGGGACCTACGAGCAGTACTTC CASSLEGSGTYEQYF
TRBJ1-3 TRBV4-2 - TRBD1 TGTGCCAGCAGCCAACCGACGGGACAGGGCCATAACACCATATATTTT CASSQPTGQGHNTIYF
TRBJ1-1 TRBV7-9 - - TGTGCCAGCAGAGCGGGACATCGGAACACTGAAGCTTTCTTT CASRAGHRNTEAFF
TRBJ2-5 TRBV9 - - TGTGCCAGCAGCGGTCGGGGGGCGCCCCTGGAGACCCAGTACTTC CASSGRGAPLETQYF
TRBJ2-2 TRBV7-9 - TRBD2 TGTGCCAGCAGTTCCACTCTTTCGGGACTAAGCACCGGGGAGCTGTTTTTT CASSSTLSGLSTGELFF
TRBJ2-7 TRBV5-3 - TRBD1 TGTGCCAGAAGCTTGGGCAGGGGGACCTACGAGCAGTACTTC CARSLGRGTYEQYF
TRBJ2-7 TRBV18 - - TGTGCCAGCTCCCCCGTTCGCGACGAGCAGTACTTC CASSPVRDEQYF
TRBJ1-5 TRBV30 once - TGTGCCTATAAGACAGGACCAAATCAGCCCCAGCATTTT CAYKTGPNQPQHF
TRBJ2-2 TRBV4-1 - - TGCGCCAGCAGACAAGTGGGCAGGGCTAACGGGGAGCTGTTTTTT CASRQVGRANGELFF
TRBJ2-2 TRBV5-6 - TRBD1 TGTGCCAGCAGCTTGGGGGACAGGGGGCATACCGGGGAGCTGTTTTTT CASSLGDRGHTGELFF
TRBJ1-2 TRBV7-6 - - TGTGCCAGCAGCCAGAATGGCTACACCTTC CASSQNGYTF
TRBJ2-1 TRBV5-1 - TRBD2 TGCGCCAGCAGCTCGAGGACTAGCGCCTCCTACAATGAGCAGTTCTTC CASSSRTSASYNEQFF
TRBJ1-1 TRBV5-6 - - TGTGCCAGCACCTTCCGGCGGACTGAAGCTTTCTTT CASTFRRTEAFF
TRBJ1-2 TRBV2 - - TGTGCCAGCAGTTCAGGGCATGGCTACACCTTC CASSSGHGYTF
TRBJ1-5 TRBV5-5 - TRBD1 TGTGCCAGCAGCCAAGGGACAGGGGGGATCTCCAATCAGCCCCAGCATTTT CASSQGTGGISNQPQHF
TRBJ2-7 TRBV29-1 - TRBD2 TGCAGCGTTGAAGATCACGAGCGGGGCTCCTACGAGCAGTACTTC CSVEDHERGSYEQYF
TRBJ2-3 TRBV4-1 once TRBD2 TGCGCCAGCAGCCAGCAAGCGGGAGCCCCGTATACGCAGTATTTT CASSQQAGAPYTQYF
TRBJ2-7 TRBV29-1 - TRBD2 TGCAGCGTTGGTCGACTAGCGGGAGCAGGAACCTACGAGCAGTACTTC CSVGRLAGAGTYEQYF
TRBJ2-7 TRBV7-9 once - TGTGCCAGCAGCTTAGGAGCCTACGAGCAGTACTTC CASSLGAYEQYF
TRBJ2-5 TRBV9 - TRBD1 TGTGCCAGCAGCGTCCAAGGGACAGGCCTAGAGACCCAGTACTTC CASSVQGTGLETQYF